What follows are 32 T cell receptor beta chains derived from one specimen sequenced in a study of cytomegalovirus exposure and HLA in healthy donors (dated by TCRdb to the late 2010s). The library was prepared using the immunoSEQ multiplex PCR assay. A mixture of 60 forward primers for TCR Vbeta segments and 13 reverse primers for TCR Jbeta segments was used in the multiplex PCR. TCRdb retrieved this table from immuneACCESS and kept in-frame rearrangements only. Not all clones are present; in checked studies, unresolved V genes account for under half, and no reason is known for the remainder. The sample records some 180,000 clones, 77% of which are singletons. Jointly, the top ten make up 3.7% of the sample. The sequencing sample was made of PBMCs. These receptors were collected from an older woman in good health and CMV-seropositive.

This chain joins TRBV7-7 and TRBJ2-5, with 10 bases that match TRBD1. J lost 10 bases, V lost 7 bases, and 9 bases had no gene match. Germline CDR1 is SSHAT and CDR2 is FNYEAQ (reference sequence). The CDR3 extends over 13 amino acids. This CDR3 is CASTPRTGGVQYF. CDR3 in DNA: TGTGCCAGCACCCCAAGGACAGGGGGAGTCCAGTACTTC.

This clone was detected a few times. This sequence joins TRBV4-2 and TRBJ2-1, with D perhaps TRBD1 (5 bases). Germline-derived CDR1 and CDR2 are LGHNA and YNFKEQ. Trimming removed 0 bases at V and 0 bases at J, with 21 bases between. The CDR3 is 20 amino acids. CDR3 protein: CASSQDLGLTRARSYNEQFF. CDR3 in DNA: TGTGCCAGCAGCCAAGATTTGGGGCTGACCCGGGCCCGCTCCTACAATGAGCAGTTCTTC.

To note about this clone: The same CDR3 is also encoded by other DNA sequences in this sample. This rearrangement joins TRBV30 to TRBJ2-5, with TRBD1 identical over 7 bases. Germline CDR1 is GTSNPN and CDR2 is SVGIG (reference sequence). CDR3 length equals 12 residues. J was trimmed by 2 bases and V by 4 bases; bases with no gene match: 1. Here the CDR3 reads CAWTGGQETQYF. DNA of the CDR3: TGTGCCTGGACAGGGGGTCAAGAGACCCAGTACTTC. Filled out from reference TRBV30 and TRBJ2-5, the complete variable domain reads SQTIHQWPATLVQPVGSPLSLECTVEGTSNPNLYWYRQAAGRGLQLLFYSVGIGQISSEVPQNLSASRPQDRQFILSSKKLLLSDSGFYLCAWTGGQETQYFGPGTRLLVL.

The rearrangement joins TRBV7-9 to TRBJ1-2, with TRBD1 matching over 7 bases. CDR3 length equals 14 residues. J lost 3 bases, V lost 5 bases, and 6 bases had no gene match. Germline loops: CDR1 SEHNR, CDR2 FQNEAQ (reference sequence). The CDR3 spells CASSPPQGDYGYTF. The CDR3 bases are TGTGCCAGCAGCCCACCCCAGGGGGACTATGGCTACACCTTC.

This clone occurred a few times. The genes are TRBV2 and TRBJ1-5, with a possible D match to TRBD1 (5 bases). Germline V CDR1 and CDR2: SNHLY, FYNNEI. The V gene lost 4 bases and the J gene lost 6 bases, with 10 bases spanning the gap. The CDR3 covers 13 residues. The CDR3 bases are TGTGCCAGCAGTGGGGAAAGGGGTCAGCCCCAGCATTTT. The encoded protein is CASSGERGQPQHF.

V and J are TRBV6-7 and TRBJ1-1; D remains unclear. TRBV6-7 is known as an ORF, though its function is uncertain. Trimming cost V 2 bases and J 4 bases, with 14 bases left between them. The CDR3 sequence is 15 residues long. The DNA of the CDR3 is TGTGCCAGCAGTTACCTTTCCCATCGGAGCACTGAAGCTTTCTTT. As protein: CASSYLSHRSTEAFF.

The gene calls are TRBV28 and TRBJ1-1; no clear D. The V and J ends lost 6 bases and 2 bases respectively, with 16 bases between them. Germline lookup yields CDR1 MDHEN and CDR2 SYDVKM. There are 15 residues in the CDR3. The CDR3 sequence: CASSLTGRENTEAFF. CDR3 nucleotide sequence: TGTGCCAGCAGCTTAACCGGACGGGAAAACACTGAAGCTTTCTTT.

V is TRBV4-2 and J is TRBJ2-5; 12 bases fit TRBD2. Germline V gives CDR1 LGHNA, CDR2 YNFKEQ. V lost 4 bases to trimming and J lost 4 bases; unmatched junction nucleotides: 7. The length of the CDR3 is 16 residues. The CDR3 coding sequence is TGTGCCAGCAGCCCCCGACTAGCGGGGGAGGGAGAGACCCAGTACTTC. It translates to CASSPRLAGEGETQYF.

The rearrangement joins TRBV4-3 to TRBJ2-1, with 12 bases that match TRBD2. CDR3 length: 16 amino acids. Losses at the gene ends were 3 bases for V and 8 bases for J; bases not matched to a gene: 8. Germline CDR1 reads LGHNA; CDR2 reads YSLEER. The CDR3 is CASSQTSGGLRDEQFF. The CDR3 coding sequence is TGCGCCAGCAGCCAGACTAGCGGGGGCCTTAGGGATGAGCAGTTCTTC.

On this clone: Other nucleotide sequences in the sample specify the same CDR3. The V gene is TRBV28, the J gene TRBJ1-1, with a possible D match to TRBD1 (5 bases). The V and J ends lost 3 bases and 1 base respectively, with 6 bases between them. Germline CDR1 reads MDHEN; CDR2 reads SYDVKM. This CDR3 region has 13 residues. The CDR3 protein is CASSLGGNTEAFF. The CDR3 region has the DNA TGTGCCAGCAGTTTGGGGGGGAACACTGAAGCTTTCTTT.

The rearrangement links TRBV9 to TRBJ2-5, with 11 bases identical to TRBD2. CDR1 is SGDLS, CDR2 YYNGEE, per germline. The CDR3 runs 16 residues. J gave up 5 bases and V 6 bases, and 12 bases lay outside the gene matches. CDR3 protein: CASIQIAGGAPETQYF. The CDR3 DNA reads as TGTGCCAGCATCCAAATAGCGGGGGGGGCCCCCGAGACCCAGTACTTC.

This clone has a handful of counts. The CDR3: CASASGADRGGQPQHF. As DNA, the CDR3 is TGTGCCAGCGCATCTGGGGCTGACAGGGGAGGGCAGCCCCAGCATTTT. V is TRBV28 and J is TRBJ1-5; 8 positions match TRBD1. CDR3 size: 16 residues. Germline CDR1 and CDR2: MDHEN and SYDVKM. The V gene end was trimmed by 8 bases and the J gene end by 7 bases; junction bases not matched to a gene: 16.

This clone was observed a handful of times. V and J are TRBV4-1 and TRBJ2-7; no reliable D call. The germline V and J ends were trimmed by 0 bases and 4 bases, with 10 bases remaining between them. The CDR3 loop spans 14 amino acids. Germline V CDR1 and CDR2: MGHRA, YSYEKL. In DNA, the CDR3 is TGCGCCAGCAGCCAAGATGTAAACAAATACGAGCAGTACTTC. Translated: CASSQDVNKYEQYF.

This chain connects TRBV7-9 to TRBJ2-1, with 7 bases matching TRBD2. The CDR3 contains 15 residues. The trim removed 3 bases at V and 7 bases at J, leaving 9 bases unmatched. Per the germline V gene, CDR1 is SEHNR and CDR2 is FQNEAQ (reference sequence). DNA of the CDR3: TGTGCCAGCAGCTTGGCCCTAGCGGAGCGGAATGAGCAGTTCTTC. It is translated as CASSLALAERNEQFF.

This chain links TRBV18 with TRBJ1-2, with 9 bases lining up with TRBD1. The CDR3 is made up of 14 amino acids. CDR1 is KGHSH and CDR2 is LQKENI in the germline V gene. The V segment lost 5 bases and the J segment 7 bases; nucleotides outside the gene matches: 8. This CDR3 reads CASSANRGRIGYTF. DNA of the CDR3: TGTGCCAGCTCAGCCAACAGGGGGCGCATTGGCTACACCTTC.

The chain has TRBV25-1 and TRBJ2-7, with 7 nucleotides matching TRBD2. With V trimmed by 2 bases and J by 1 base, 5 bases remained unmatched. CDR1 and CDR2 from the germline V gene are MGHDK and SYGVNS. The CDR3 covers 15 residues. CDR3 DNA: TGTGCCAGCAGTGAAGGGGGGGGTCGGTCCTACGAGCAGTACTTC. Amino acids: CASSEGGGRSYEQYF.

This clone was counted a single time. The chain uses TRBV4-2 and TRBJ2-1, with D possibly TRBD2 on 5 matching bases. The germline V and J ends were trimmed by 0 bases and 3 bases, with 9 bases remaining between them. Germline CDR1 is LGHNA and CDR2 is YNFKEQ. The CDR3 is 15 residues long. CDR3 amino acids: CASSQETIDYNEQFF. DNA of the CDR3: TGTGCCAGCAGCCAAGAGACTATCGACTACAATGAGCAGTTCTTC.

The V and J genes are TRBV7-2 and TRBJ2-7; 7 bases line up with TRBD2. The CDR3 is 15 amino acids. Trimming cost V 5 bases and J 0 bases; bases outside gene matches: 7. Germline V gene sequence: CDR1 SGHTA, CDR2 FQGNSA. In DNA form, the CDR3 reads TGTGCCAGCAGCCCCTGGACTAGTAGCTCCTACGAGCAGTACTTC. Its translation: CASSPWTSSSYEQYF. Looking up the rest from reference TRBV7-2 and TRBJ2-7 gives the full variable domain: GAGVSQSPSNKVTEKGKDVELRCDPISGHTALYWYRQSLGQGLEFLIYFQGNSAPDKSGLPSDRFSAERTGGSVSTLTIQRTQQEDSAVYLCASSPWTSSSYEQYFGPGTRLTVT.

The chain joins TRBV5-1 to TRBJ1-4, with D possibly matching TRBD1 (5 bases). CDR3 size: 11 residues. The germline V gene has CDR1 SGHRS and CDR2 YFSETQ. Trimming removed 7 bases at V and 8 bases at J, with 9 bases between. Here the CDR3 DNA reads TGCGCCAGCCAGGGAGGAGAAAAACTGTTTTTT. This encodes CASQGGEKLFF.

This clone was counted a single time. This chain links TRBV7-8 with TRBJ1-5; D is unresolved. The CDR3 totals 14 residues. The V gene lost 2 bases and the J gene lost 5 bases, with 10 bases spanning the gap. In germline, CDR1 is SGHVS, CDR2 FQNEAQ. CDR3 in DNA: TGTGCCAGCAGCTTACGGGGATCCCATCAGCCCCAGCATTTT. Translating gives CASSLRGSHQPQHF.

The V call is TRBV4-2, the J call TRBJ2-2; D gene unclear. V lost 9 bases to trimming and J lost 2 bases, with 7 bases between them. This CDR3 has 12 amino acids. Germline loops: CDR1 LGHNA, CDR2 YNFKEQ. For the CDR3, the DNA is TGTGCCAGTACGGTAAACACCGGGGAGCTGTTTTTT. This codes for CASTVNTGELFF.

The chain employs TRBV6-5 and TRBJ1-3; tentative D call: TRBD1 (6 bases). Deletions cut 4 bases from V and 0 bases from J, with 10 bases between. CDR3 length: 15 amino acids. Germline V lookup: CDR1 MNHEY, CDR2 SVGAGI. The CDR3 spells CASSSTGSSGNTIYF. For the CDR3, the DNA is TGTGCCAGCAGTTCCACAGGGAGCTCTGGAAACACCATATATTTT.

This chain's CDR3 is CASSLPRSAAEIPYEQYF. The CDR3 coding sequence is TGTGCCAGCAGCTTGCCAAGATCGGCGGCCGAGATACCTTACGAGCAGTACTTC. The chain carries TRBV5-5 and TRBJ2-7; the D is unclear. Germline CDR1 is SGHKS and CDR2 is YYEKEE (reference sequence). Trimming took off 1 base at V and 4 bases at J, with 24 bases between the two ends. There are 18 residues in the CDR3.

The chain recombines TRBV7-2 with TRBJ1-2; TRBD1 matches at 9 bases. Germline loops: CDR1 SGHTA, CDR2 FQGNSA. After removal of 4 bases from V and 5 bases from J, the junction contained 5 bases not matched to a gene. CDR3 length equals 14 residues. The CDR3 reads CASSWRDRDYGYTF. The CDR3 nucleotides are TGTGCCAGCAGCTGGCGGGACAGGGATTATGGCTACACCTTC.

The V and J genes are TRBV6-1 and TRBJ2-7; 8 bases line up with TRBD1. Germline trimming cut 5 bases from V and 4 bases from J; bases unmatched to any gene: 4. The CDR3 runs to 13 residues. Germline V gene lookup returns CDR1 MNHNS and CDR2 SASEGT. CDR3 protein: CASSRDRRYEQYF. The CDR3 DNA follows: TGTGCCAGCAGTCGGGACAGGCGGTACGAGCAGTACTTC.

The chain carries TRBV18 and TRBJ2-3; D might be TRBD2 (5 bases). This CDR3 has 16 residues. Trimming took 0 bases from V and 3 from J, leaving 13 bases between them. Germline assignment: CDR1 KGHSH and CDR2 LQKENI. CDR3 nucleotides: TGTGCCAGCTCACCACCGAGCAGCGGCGGTACAGATACGCAGTATTTT. Translated: CASSPPSSGGTDTQYF. Using reference TRBV18 and TRBJ2-3 for the parts outside the CDR3, the full variable domain is NAGVMQNPRHLVRRRGQEARLRCSPMKGHSHVYWYRQLPEEGLKFMVYLQKENIIDESGMPKERFSAEFPKEGPSILRIQQVVRGDSAAYFCASSPPSSGGTDTQYFGPGTRLTVL.

There are a few counts of this clone. This chain links TRBV5-6 with TRBJ1-6, with TRBD1 as a possible D gene (5 bases). CDR1 SGHDT and CDR2 YYEEEE come from the germline V gene. This CDR3 has 17 amino acids. Trimming stripped 0 bases from V and 0 bases from J, with 10 bases between. This CDR3 reads CASSLATGGSYNSPLHF. As DNA, the CDR3 is TGTGCCAGCAGCTTGGCAACAGGTGGCTCCTATAATTCACCCCTCCACTTT.

The chain's CDR3 is CASSFGRQQETQYF. CDR3 in DNA: TGCGCCAGCAGCTTTGGCAGGCAGCAAGAGACCCAGTACTTC. The chain links TRBV5-1 to TRBJ2-5; D call uncertain. Per germline, CDR1 SGHRS and CDR2 YFSETQ. Trimming stripped 2 bases from V and 2 bases from J, with 10 bases between. The CDR3 contains 14 residues.

About this clone: The junction shows a germline mismatch at one end, possibly a read error. The genes are TRBV27 and TRBJ2-7; the match to TRBD1 covers 9 bases. Germline V gene data show CDR1 as MNHEY and CDR2 as SMNVEV (reference sequence). The CDR3 is 16 amino acids. DNA of the CDR3: TGTGTCAGCTCGTGGGACAGGGTGGATGGGCCCAGGGAGCAGTACTTC. Its protein is CVSSWDRVDGPREQYF.

This clone was seen a few times. J is TRBJ1-5 and V is TRBV7-9; D gene unclear. Germline values: CDR1 SEHNR, CDR2 FQNEAQ (reference sequence). The CDR3 is 13 amino acids. Trimming removed 5 bases at V and 0 bases at J, with 5 bases between. As DNA, the CDR3 is TGTGCCAGCAGCCGCAGTAGCAATCAGCCCCAGCATTTT. It is translated as CASSRSSNQPQHF.

The chain joins TRBV5-5 to TRBJ2-3; 7 nucleotides agree with TRBD1. Germline CDR1 is SGHKS and CDR2 is YYEKEE (reference sequence). Unmatched junction bases numbered 7, after V lost 4 bases and J lost 2 bases. The CDR3 is 15 amino acids. The CDR3 sequence: CASSRGQRLTDTQYF. CDR3 coding DNA: TGTGCCAGCAGCAGGGGACAGCGCCTCACAGATACGCAGTATTTT.

The V call is TRBV6-6, the J call TRBJ2-7, with TRBD1 as a possible D gene (6 bases). Trimming removed 5 bases at V and 6 bases at J, with 14 bases between. The CDR3 totals 13 residues. CDR1 MNHNY and CDR2 SVGAGI come from the germline V gene (reference sequence). Here the CDR3 DNA reads TGTGCCAGCAGTCCGATGGGGGCGAGCGAGCAGTACTTC. This codes for CASSPMGASEQYF.